This TCR beta chain derives from a study of blood T cells in healthy people across ages. Through a sample-barcoded 5' primer and a J-beta primer mix, a second PCR was run for about 6 to 12 cycles. Through a template-switch adaptor with 12 random nucleotides, each cDNA molecule received a tag. TCRdb redid the calling of the 5' RACE reads with MiXCR, one entry per CDR3 protein. The sample consists of 650,000 to 1,000,000 distinct CDR3 sequences, 35% to 40% of them appearing once. Germline CDR1 and CDR2: MNHEY and SVGEGT. The CDR3 extends over 16 amino acids. V trimming: 6 bases; J trimming: 4 bases; junction bases outside the gene matches: 10.

The V gene is TRBV6-2 or TRBV6-3, the J gene TRBJ2-1; 9 bases align to TRBD2. The receptor was derived from a man between 18 and 35 years old in good health. Source material: blood. The CDR3 here is CASRRGGGSRYNEQFF. CDR3 nucleotide sequence: TGTGCCAGCAGGCGGGGGGGCGGGAGTAGGTACAATGAGCAGTTCTTC.